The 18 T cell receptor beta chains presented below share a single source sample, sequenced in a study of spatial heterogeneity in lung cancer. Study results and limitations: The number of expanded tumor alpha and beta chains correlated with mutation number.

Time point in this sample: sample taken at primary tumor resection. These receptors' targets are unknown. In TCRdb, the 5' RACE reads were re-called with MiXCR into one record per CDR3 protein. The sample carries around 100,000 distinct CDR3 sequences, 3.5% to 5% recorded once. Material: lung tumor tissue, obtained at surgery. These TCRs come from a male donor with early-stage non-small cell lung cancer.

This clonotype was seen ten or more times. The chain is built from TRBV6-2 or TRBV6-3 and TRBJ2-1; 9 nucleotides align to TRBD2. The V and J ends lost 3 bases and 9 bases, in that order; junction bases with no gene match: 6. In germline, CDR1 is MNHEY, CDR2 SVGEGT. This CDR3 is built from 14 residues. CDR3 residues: CASSYPSGIGEQFF. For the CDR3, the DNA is TGTGCCAGCAGTTATCCTAGCGGGATCGGTGAGCAGTTCTTC.

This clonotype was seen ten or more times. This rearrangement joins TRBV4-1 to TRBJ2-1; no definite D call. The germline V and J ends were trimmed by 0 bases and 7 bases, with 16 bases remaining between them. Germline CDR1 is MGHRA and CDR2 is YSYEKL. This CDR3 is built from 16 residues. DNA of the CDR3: TGCGCCAGCAGCCAAGAAGTGCGTCGGCTTACGAATGAGCAGTTCTTC. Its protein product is CASSQEVRRLTNEQFF.

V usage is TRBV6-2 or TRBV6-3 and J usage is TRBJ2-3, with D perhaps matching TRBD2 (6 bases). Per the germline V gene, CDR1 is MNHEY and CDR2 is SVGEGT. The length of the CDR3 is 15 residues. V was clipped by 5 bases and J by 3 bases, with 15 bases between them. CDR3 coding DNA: TGTGCCAGCAGTCAACGGAGGGCCTTTACAGATACGCAGTATTTT. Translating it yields CASSQRRAFTDTQYF.

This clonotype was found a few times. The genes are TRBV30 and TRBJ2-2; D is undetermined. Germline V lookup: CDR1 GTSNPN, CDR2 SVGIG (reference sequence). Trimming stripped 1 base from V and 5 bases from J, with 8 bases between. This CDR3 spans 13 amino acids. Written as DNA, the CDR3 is TGTGCCTGGAGTGGGCGAACGACCGGGGAGCTGTTTTTT. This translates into CAWSGRTTGELFF.

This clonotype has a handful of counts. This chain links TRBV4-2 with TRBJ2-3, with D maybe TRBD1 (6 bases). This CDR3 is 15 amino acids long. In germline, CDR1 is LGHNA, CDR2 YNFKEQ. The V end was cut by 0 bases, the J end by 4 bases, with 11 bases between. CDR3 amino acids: CASSQEPGAPDTQYF. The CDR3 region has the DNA TGTGCCAGCAGCCAAGAGCCAGGGGCCCCAGATACGCAGTATTTT.

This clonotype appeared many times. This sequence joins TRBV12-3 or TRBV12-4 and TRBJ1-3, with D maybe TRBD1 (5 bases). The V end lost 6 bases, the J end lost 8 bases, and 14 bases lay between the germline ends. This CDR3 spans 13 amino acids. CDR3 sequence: CASSLSIGDTIYF. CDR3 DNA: TGTGCCAGCAGCCTGAGTATAGGGGACACCATATATTTT.

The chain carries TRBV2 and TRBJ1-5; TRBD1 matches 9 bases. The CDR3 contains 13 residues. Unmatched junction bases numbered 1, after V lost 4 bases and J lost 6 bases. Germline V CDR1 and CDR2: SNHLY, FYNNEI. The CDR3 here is CASSATGGQPQHF. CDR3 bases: TGTGCCAGCAGTGCGACAGGGGGTCAGCCCCAGCATTTT. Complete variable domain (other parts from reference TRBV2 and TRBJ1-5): EPEVTQTPSHQVTQMGQEVILRCVPISNHLYFYWYRQILGQKVEFLVSFYNNEISEKSEIFDDQFSVERPDGSNFTLKIRSTKLEDSAMYFCASSATGGQPQHFGDGTRLSIL.

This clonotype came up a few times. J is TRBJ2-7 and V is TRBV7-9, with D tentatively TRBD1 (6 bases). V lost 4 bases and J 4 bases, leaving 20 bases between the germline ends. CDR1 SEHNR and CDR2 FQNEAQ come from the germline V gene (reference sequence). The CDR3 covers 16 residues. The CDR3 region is CASSSRITGTLYEQYF. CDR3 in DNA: TGTGCCAGCAGCTCTAGGATAACCGGGACACTATACGAGCAGTACTTC. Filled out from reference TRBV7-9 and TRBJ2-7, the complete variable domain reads DTGVSQNPRHKITKRGQNVTFRCDPISEHNRLYWYRQTLGQGPEFLTYFQNEAQLEKSRLLSDRFSAERPKGSFSTLEIQRTEQGDSAMYLCASSSRITGTLYEQYFGPGTRLTVT.

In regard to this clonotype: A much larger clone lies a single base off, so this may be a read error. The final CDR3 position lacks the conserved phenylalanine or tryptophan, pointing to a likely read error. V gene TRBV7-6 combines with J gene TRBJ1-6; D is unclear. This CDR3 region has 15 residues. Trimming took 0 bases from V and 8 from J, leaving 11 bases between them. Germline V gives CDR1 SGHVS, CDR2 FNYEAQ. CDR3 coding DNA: TGTGCCAGCAGCTTAGCCGAGACAAGGGATTCACCCCTCCACTCT. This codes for CASSLAETRDSPLHS.

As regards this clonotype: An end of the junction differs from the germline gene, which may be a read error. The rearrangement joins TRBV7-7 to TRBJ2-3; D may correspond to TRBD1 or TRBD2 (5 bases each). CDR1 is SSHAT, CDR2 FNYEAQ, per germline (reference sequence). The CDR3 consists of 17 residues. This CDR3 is CASSFLTGTRRGDTQYF. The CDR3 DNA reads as TGTGCTAGCAGCTTCCTAACCGGGACGAGGAGAGGCGATACGCAGTATTTT.

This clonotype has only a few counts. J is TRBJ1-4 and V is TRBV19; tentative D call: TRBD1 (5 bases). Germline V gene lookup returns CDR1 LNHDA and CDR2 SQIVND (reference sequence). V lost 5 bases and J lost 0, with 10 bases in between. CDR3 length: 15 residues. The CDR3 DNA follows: TGTGCCAGTAGTCTATTACAGGCAACTAATGAAAAACTGTTTTTT. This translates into CASSLLQATNEKLFF. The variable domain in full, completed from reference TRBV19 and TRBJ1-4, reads DGGITQSPKYLFRKEGQNVTLSCEQNLNHDAMYWYRQDPGQGLRLIYYSQIVNDFQKGDIAEGYSVSREKKESFPLTVTSAQKNPTAFYLCASSLLQATNEKLFFGSGTQLSVL.

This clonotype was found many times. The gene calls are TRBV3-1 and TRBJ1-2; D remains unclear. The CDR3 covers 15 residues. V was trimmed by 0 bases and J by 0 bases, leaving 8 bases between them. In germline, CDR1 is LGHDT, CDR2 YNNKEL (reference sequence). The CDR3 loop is CASSQDWAPNYGYTF. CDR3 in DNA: TGTGCCAGCAGCCAAGATTGGGCTCCTAACTATGGCTACACCTTC. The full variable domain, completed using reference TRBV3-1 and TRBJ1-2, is DTAVSQTPKYLVTQMGNDKSIKCEQNLGHDTMYWYKQDSKKFLKIMFSYNNKELIINETVPNRFSPKSPDKAHLNLHINSLELGDSAVYFCASSQDWAPNYGYTFGSGTRLTVV.

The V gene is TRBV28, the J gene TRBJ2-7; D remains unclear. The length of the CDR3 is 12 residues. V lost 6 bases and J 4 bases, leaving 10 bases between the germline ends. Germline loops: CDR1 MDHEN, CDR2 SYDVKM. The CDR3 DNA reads TGTGCCAGCAGCCCTGACACGTACGAGCAGTACTTC. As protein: CASSPDTYEQYF.

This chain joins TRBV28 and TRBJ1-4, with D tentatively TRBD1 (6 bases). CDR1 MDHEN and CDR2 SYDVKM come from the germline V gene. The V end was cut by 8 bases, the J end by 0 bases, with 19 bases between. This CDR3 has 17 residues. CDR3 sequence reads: CASSKQGTRPTNEKLFF. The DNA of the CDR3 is TGTGCCAGCTCCAAGCAGGGGACCCGACCAACTAATGAAAAACTGTTTTTT.

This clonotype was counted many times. For the CDR3, the DNA is TGTGCCAGCAGCTTTCACCCTAAGGAGACCCAGTACTTC. Amino acids: CASSFHPKETQYF. The chain employs TRBV13 and TRBJ2-5; the D is unclear. Germline-derived CDR1 and CDR2 are PRHDT and FYEKMQ (reference sequence). The CDR3 sequence is 13 residues long. The V and J ends lost 3 bases and 5 bases respectively, with 10 bases between them.

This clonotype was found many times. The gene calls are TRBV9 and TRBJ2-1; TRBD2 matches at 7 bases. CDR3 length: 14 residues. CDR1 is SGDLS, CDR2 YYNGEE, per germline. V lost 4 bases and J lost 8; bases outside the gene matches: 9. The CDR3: CASSPGLPGDEQFF. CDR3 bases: TGTGCCAGCAGCCCGGGACTACCAGGCGATGAGCAGTTCTTC.

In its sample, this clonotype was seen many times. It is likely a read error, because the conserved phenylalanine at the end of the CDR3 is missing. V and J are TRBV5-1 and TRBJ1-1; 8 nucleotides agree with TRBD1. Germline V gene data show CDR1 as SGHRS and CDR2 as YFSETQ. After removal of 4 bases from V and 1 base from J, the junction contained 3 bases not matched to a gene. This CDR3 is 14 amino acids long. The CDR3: CASSPGQGNTEAFL. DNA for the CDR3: TGCGCCAGCAGCCCCGGACAGGGGAACACTGAAGCTTTCCTT.

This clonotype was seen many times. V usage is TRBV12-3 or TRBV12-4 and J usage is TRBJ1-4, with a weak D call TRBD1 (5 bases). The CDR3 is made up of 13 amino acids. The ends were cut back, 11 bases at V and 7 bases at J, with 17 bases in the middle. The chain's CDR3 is CASTPGVAEKLFF. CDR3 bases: TGTGCCTCTACTCCGGGGGTAGCTGAAAAACTGTTTTTT.